The T cell receptor beta chain under discussion was sequenced for a study of blood T cell repertoires in COVID-19. Study at large: Both acute and convalescent COVID-19 samples were obtained from the United States, Italy and Spain. PBMCs, B-cell-depleted T cells, or T cells provided the cDNA or gDNA that made up the material.

Seattle's cohort entered during active infection and was followed longitudinally. As handled by the study authors: Reference gene primer amplification yielded estimated nucleated cell counts. Sequencing used immunoSEQ multiplex PCR; TCRdb keeps in-frame clones, though not all of them. Clone size and V and J calls were adopted from that table, with D and trimming inferred from the DNA. The table lists around 160,000 clones, just under 90% of them singletons. Germline V gives CDR1 SEHNR, CDR2 FQNEAQ (reference sequence). The CDR3 has 14 residues. The V end lost 0 bases, the J end lost 2 bases, and 7 bases lay between the germline ends.

Sequences were obtained from peripheral blood. The chain links TRBV7-9 to TRBJ1-2; D not certain. The clonotype originates from a woman in her seventies with COVID-19, enrolled during active disease. This CDR3 reads CASSLAGKNYGYTF. CDR3 DNA: TGTGCCAGCAGCTTAGCCGGGAAGAACTATGGCTACACCTTC.